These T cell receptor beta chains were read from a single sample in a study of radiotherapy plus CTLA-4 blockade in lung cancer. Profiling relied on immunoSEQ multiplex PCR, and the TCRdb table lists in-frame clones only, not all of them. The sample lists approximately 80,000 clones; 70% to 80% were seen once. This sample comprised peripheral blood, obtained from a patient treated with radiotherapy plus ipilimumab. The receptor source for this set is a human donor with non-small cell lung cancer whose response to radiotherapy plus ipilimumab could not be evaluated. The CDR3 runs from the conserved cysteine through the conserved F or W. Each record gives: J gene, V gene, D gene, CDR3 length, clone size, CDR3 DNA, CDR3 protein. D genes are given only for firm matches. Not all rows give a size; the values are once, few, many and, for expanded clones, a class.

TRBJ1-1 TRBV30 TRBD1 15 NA TGTGCCTGGACCATGGGGACAGGGGGTATCACTGAAGCTTTCTTT CAWTMGTGGITEAFF
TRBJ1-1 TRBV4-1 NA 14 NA TGCGCCAGCAGCCAACCCACGAGAGGACTGAGGATACACTTT CASSQPTRGLRIHF
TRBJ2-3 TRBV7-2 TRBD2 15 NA TGTGCCAGCAGCCCGATAGCGGGAGAAAAAGATACGCAGTATTTT CASSPIAGEKDTQYF
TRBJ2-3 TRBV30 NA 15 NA TGTGCCTGGAGTGGGCAGGGGAGCGGCACAGATACGCAGTATTTT CAWSGQGSGTDTQYF
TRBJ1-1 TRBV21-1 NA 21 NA TGTGCCAGCAGCAAAGAAGGTCATAGATTGAAGCCTGGAGGGTCTTGCACTGAAGCTTTCTTT CASSKEGHRLKPGGSCTEAFF
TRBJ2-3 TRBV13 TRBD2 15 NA TGTGCCAGCAGCCGGACTAGCGGGGGGCGAGATACGCAGTATTTT CASSRTSGGRDTQYF
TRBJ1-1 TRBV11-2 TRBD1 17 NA TGTGCCAGCAGCTCGACAGGGGGCGCCGATTTAGGCACTGAAGCTTTCTTT CASSSTGGADLGTEAFF
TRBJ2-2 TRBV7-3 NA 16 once TGTGCCAGCAGCCCCTCGGCACAGGGCAACACCGGGGAGCTGTTTTTT CASSPSAQGNTGELFF
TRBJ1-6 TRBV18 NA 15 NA TGTGCCAGCTCACCAGGAGGGGCAGGTAATTCACCCCTCCACTTT CASSPGGAGNSPLHF
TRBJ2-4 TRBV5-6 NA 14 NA TGTGCCAGCAGCACAATAATAGCCAAAAACATTCAGTACTTC CASSTIIAKNIQYF
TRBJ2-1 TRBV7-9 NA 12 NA TGTGCCAGCAGCTCCACAGTCAATGAGCAGTTCTTC CASSSTVNEQFF
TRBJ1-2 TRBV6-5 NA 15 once TGTGCCAGCAGCCCTGGGGGGGGCGACCCCTATGGCTACACCTTC CASSPGGGDPYGYTF
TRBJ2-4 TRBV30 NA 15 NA TGTGCCTGGACAGGGACACGGGCAGCCAAAAACATTCAGTACTTC CAWTGTRAAKNIQYF
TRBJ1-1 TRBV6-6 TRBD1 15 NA TGTGCCAGCAGTGGGACAGGGGATAGGGGCACTGAAGCTTTCTTT CASSGTGDRGTEAFF
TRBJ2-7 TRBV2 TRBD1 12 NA TGTGCCACGACAGGGGAGGAGTACGAGCAGTACTTC CATTGEEYEQYF
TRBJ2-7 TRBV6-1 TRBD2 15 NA TGTGCCAGCAGTGTTGGGACTAGCGGAGCCTACGAGCAGTACTTC CASSVGTSGAYEQYF
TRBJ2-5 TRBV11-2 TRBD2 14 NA TGTGCCAGTAAAGCGGGAGGGTACCAAGAGACCCAGTACTTC CASKAGGYQETQYF
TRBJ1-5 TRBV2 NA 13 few TGTGCCAGCAGTGGGGGCCAACCCCGGCCCCAGCATTTT CASSGGQPRPQHF
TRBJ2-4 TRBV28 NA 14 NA TGTGCCAGCATTGGGACATCCCCTAAAAACATTCAGTACTTC CASIGTSPKNIQYF
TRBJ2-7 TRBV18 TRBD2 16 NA TGTGCCAGCTCCCCACTGGGCGGGGGGCAGACGAACGAGCAGTACTTC CASSPLGGGQTNEQYF
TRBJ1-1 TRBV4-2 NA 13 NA TGTGCCAGCAGCCAAGACAGGGGCACTGAAGCTTTCTTT CASSQDRGTEAFF
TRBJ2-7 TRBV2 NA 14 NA TGTGCCAGCAGCCCGGGGTTTGGCGCCTACGAGCAGTACTTC CASSPGFGAYEQYF
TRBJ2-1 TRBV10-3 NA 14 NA TGTGCCATCAGCGCCTTTACAGGGTCGGGTGAGCAGTTCTTC CAISAFTGSGEQFF
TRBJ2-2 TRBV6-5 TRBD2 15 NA TGTGCCAGCAAAAGAGCGGGGGGGAAGACCGGGGAGCTGTTTTTT CASKRAGGKTGELFF
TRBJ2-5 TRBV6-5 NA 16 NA TGTGCCGGCAGTTACTCGGGGCAGCTGTACCAAGAGACCCAGTACTTC CAGSYSGQLYQETQYF
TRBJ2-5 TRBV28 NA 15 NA TGTGCCAGCAGCCCTCTCTGGCGGGCAACGGAGACCCAGTACTTC CASSPLWRATETQYF
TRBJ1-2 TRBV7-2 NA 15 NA TGTGCCAGCAGCTTAGCAGTAGGACAGATGAGCGGCTACACCTTC CASSLAVGQMSGYTF
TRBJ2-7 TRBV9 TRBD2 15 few TGTGCCAGCAGCGTAGGAGCGGGACTCATGGACGAGCAGTACTTC CASSVGAGLMDEQYF
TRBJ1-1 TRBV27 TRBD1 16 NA TGTGCCAGCAGTTATGGGACAGGGAGCGGGAACACTGAAGCTTTCTTT CASSYGTGSGNTEAFF
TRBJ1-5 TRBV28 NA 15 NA TGTGCCAGCAGTTTATCCGAGTATAGCAATCAGCCCCAGCATTTT CASSLSEYSNQPQHF
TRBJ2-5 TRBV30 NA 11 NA TGTGCCTGGAGTGTACGGGAGACCCAGTACTTC CAWSVRETQYF
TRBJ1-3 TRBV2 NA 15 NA TGTGCCAGCAGGTTAACCCACACCTCTGGAAACACCATATATTTT CASRLTHTSGNTIYF
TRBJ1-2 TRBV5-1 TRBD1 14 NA TGCGCCAGCAGCTTGGCCAGGGGGGACTATGGCTACACCTTC CASSLARGDYGYTF
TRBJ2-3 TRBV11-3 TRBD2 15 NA TGTGCCAGCAGCTTCCCTAGCGGGAGTCGCGATACGCAGTATTTT CASSFPSGSRDTQYF
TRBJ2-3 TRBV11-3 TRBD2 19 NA TGTGCCAGCAGCTCCCGGGGGACTAGCACCTTATCTAGCACAGATACGCAGTATTTT CASSSRGTSTLSSTDTQYF
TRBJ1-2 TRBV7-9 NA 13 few TGTGCCAGCAGCCAAGCCTCGAGGGCTGGCTACACCTTC CASSQASRAGYTF
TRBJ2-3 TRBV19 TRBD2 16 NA TGTGCCAGTAGTATAGGCCAGAGCGGGGGGGGATTGGTGCAGTATTTT CASSIGQSGGGLVQYF
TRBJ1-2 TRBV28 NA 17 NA TGTGCCAGCAGTTTATTATTTAGACAGAAGGGTAACTATGGCTACACCTTC CASSLLFRQKGNYGYTF
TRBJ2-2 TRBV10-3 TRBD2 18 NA TGTGCCATCAGTGGCCCCGTGGGACTAGCGGGGAACACCGGGGAGCTGTTTTTT CAISGPVGLAGNTGELFF
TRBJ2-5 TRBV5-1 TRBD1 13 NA TGCGCCAGCAGCCTCCGACAGGGGGAGACCCAGTACTTC CASSLRQGETQYF
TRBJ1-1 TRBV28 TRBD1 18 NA TGTGCCAGCCCTCCCCCCGGGACAGGGATGTTGATGAACACTGAAGCTTTCTTT CASPPPGTGMLMNTEAFF
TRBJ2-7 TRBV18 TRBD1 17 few TGTGCCAGCTCACCACGGCTCCCGGGACAGGGGGTGGTCGAGCAGTACTTC CASSPRLPGQGVVEQYF
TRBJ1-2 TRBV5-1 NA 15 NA TGCGCCAGCAGCTTGGGACTCCTCGGACTATTCGGCTACACCTTC CASSLGLLGLFGYTF
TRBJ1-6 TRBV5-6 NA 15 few TGTGCCAGCAGCTTGAGGGACACGATTAATTCACCCCTCCACTTT CASSLRDTINSPLHF
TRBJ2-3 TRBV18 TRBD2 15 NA TGTGCCAGCTCATCCGGGACTAGCGGGGTCCATACGCAGTATTTT CASSSGTSGVHTQYF
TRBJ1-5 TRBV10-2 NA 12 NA TGCGCCAGCAGCACGGGGAACCAGCCCCAGCATTTT CASSTGNQPQHF
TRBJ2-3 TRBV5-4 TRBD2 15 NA TGTGCCAGCAGCTTTGCGGGAGGACCCACAGATACGCAGTATTTT CASSFAGGPTDTQYF
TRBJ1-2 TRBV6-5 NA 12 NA TGTGCCAGCGTGGGTCAGGGCTATGGCTATACCTTC CASVGQGYGYTF
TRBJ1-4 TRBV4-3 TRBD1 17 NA TGCGCCAGCAGCCATCTTACAGGGGGCTTACCTAATGAAAAACTGTTTTTT CASSHLTGGLPNEKLFF
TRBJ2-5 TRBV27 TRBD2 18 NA TGTGCCAGCAGTCCAGGACTAGCGGGGTATGTCTACCAAGAGACCCAGTACTTC CASSPGLAGYVYQETQYF
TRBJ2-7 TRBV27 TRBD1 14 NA TGTGCCAGCAGTTTCCGGGACAGTTTATACGAGCAGTACTTC CASSFRDSLYEQYF
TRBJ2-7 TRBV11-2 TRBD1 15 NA TGTGCCAGTAGGGAACGACAGGGTTCACAATACGAGCAGTACTTC CASRERQGSQYEQYF
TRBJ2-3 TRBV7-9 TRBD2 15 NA TGTGCCAGCAGCTTGGAACTAGCGGGGGGAGATACGCAGTATTTT CASSLELAGGDTQYF
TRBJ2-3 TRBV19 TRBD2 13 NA TGTGCCAGTAAGCGGGGGTACACAGATACGCAGTATTTT CASKRGYTDTQYF
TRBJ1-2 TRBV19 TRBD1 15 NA TGTGCCAGTAGAGGGGGTGACAGGGACTCGAATGGCTACACCTTC CASRGGDRDSNGYTF
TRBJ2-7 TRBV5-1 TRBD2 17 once TGCGCCAGCAGTAGGGTGGCTAGCGGGGGGCTGTCCTACGAGCAGTACTTC CASSRVASGGLSYEQYF
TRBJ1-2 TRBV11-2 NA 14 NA TGTGCCAGCAGCTCACCGACAGGCGTCTATGGCTACACCTTC CASSSPTGVYGYTF
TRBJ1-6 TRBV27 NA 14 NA TGTGCCAGCAGTCCCCGGACAAGAAATTCCCCCCTCCACTTT CASSPRTRNSPLHF